The clone carrying this TCR beta chain was recorded at least ten times. The CDR3 has 14 amino acids. V was trimmed by 7 bases and J by 6 bases, leaving 16 bases between them. These data are taken from a study of spatial heterogeneity in lung cancer. Every molecule of TCR cDNA had its own unique molecular identifier. TCRdb analysed the 5' RACE reads with MiXCR anew, one entry per CDR3 protein. This sample carries under 75,000 distinct CDR3 sequences, more than 7% of them seen once, and the ten largest clones take about 14%. Time point specified: sample taken at primary tumor resection. Whole RNA from tumor, nontumor lung or frozen PBMC was sequenced unsorted. The donor group consisted of under 95 patients who had untreated, early-stage non-small cell lung cancer.

This material consisted of PBMCs, taken at surgery. This TCR derives from a female donor with early-stage non-small cell lung cancer. The genes are TRBV12-3 or TRBV12-4 and TRBJ1-5, with a tentative D call TRBD1 (5 bases). CDR3 in amino acids: CASTRGGATQPQHF. CDR3 sequence (DNA): TGTGCCAGCACTCGTGGTGGGGCGACTCAGCCCCAGCATTTT.